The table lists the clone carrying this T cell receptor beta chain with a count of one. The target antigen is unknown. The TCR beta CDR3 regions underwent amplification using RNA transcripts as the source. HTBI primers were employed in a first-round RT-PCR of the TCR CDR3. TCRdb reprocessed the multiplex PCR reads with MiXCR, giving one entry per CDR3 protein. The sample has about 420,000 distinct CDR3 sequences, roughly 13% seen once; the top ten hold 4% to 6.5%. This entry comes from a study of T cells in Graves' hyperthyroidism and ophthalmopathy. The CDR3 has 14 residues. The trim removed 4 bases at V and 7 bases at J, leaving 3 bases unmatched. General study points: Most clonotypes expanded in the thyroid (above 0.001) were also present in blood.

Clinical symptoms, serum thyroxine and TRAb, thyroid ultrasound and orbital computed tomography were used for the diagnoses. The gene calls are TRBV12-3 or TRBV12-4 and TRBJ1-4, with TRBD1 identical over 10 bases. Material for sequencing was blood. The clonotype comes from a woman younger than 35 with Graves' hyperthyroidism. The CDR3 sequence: CASSWTGGSEKLFF. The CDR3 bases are TGTGCCAGCAGTTGGACAGGGGGGAGTGAAAAACTGTTTTTT.